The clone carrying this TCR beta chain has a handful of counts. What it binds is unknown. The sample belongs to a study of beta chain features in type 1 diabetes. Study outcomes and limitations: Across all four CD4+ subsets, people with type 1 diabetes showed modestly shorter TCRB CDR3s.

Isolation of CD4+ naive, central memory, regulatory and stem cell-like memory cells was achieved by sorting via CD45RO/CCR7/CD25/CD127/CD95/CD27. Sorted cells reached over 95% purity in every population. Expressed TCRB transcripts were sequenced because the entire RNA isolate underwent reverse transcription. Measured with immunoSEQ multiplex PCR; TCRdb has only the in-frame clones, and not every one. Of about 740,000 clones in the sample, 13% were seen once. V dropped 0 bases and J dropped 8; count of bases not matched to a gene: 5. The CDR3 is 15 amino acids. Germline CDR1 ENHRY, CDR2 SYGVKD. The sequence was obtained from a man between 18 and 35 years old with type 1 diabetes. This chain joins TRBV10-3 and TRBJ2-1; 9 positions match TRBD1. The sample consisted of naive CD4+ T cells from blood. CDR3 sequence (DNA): TGTGCCATCAGTGAGTCGAGGGACAGGGCACATGAGCAGTTCTTC. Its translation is CAISESRDRAHEQFF.